Following are 9 T cell receptor beta chains from one sample sequenced in a study of blood T cell repertoires in COVID-19. TCRdb's copy holds only in-frame clones and misses some; the assay was immunoSEQ multiplex PCR. The data contain about 74,000 clones, approximately 86% of them singletons. The sample was peripheral blood. These receptors were obtained from a woman older than 75 with active or convalescent COVID-19.

This chain connects TRBV5-1 to TRBJ1-3; D call uncertain. Germline-derived CDR1 and CDR2 are SGHRS and YFSETQ. The CDR3 loop spans 13 amino acids. Trimming removed 0 bases from V and 3 bases from J, with 4 bases in between. CDR3 bases: TGCGCCAGCAGCTTGGGAGTTGGAAACACCATATATTTT. Residues: CASSLGVGNTIYF.

The chain combines TRBV6-5 with TRBJ2-1; tentatively, D is TRBD1 (6 bases). The CDR3 totals 15 residues. Trimming took 0 bases from V and 4 from J, leaving 10 bases between them. Germline V CDR1 and CDR2: MNHEY, SVGAGI. CDR3 sequence reads: CASSYSFGQYNEQFF. The DNA of the CDR3 is TGTGCCAGCAGTTACTCCTTCGGACAGTACAATGAGCAGTTCTTC.

The V and J genes are TRBV19 and TRBJ1-1, with TRBD1 as a possible D gene (5 bases). The CDR3 covers 14 residues. The V end was cut by 6 bases, the J end by 0 bases, with 11 bases between. Germline V gene sequence: CDR1 LNHDA, CDR2 SQIVND (reference sequence). CDR3 DNA: TGTGCCAGTAGAATGGGGCTCCTGAACACTGAAGCTTTCTTT. Its translation: CASRMGLLNTEAFF.

The chain couples TRBV10-3 to TRBJ2-5; possibly TRBD2 for D (5 bases). Germline assignment: CDR1 ENHRY and CDR2 SYGVKD. The ends were cut back, 4 bases at V and 4 bases at J, with 10 bases in the middle. The CDR3 runs to 13 residues. The CDR3 bases are TGTGCCATCAGTGTGCGGGCCCCAGAGACCCAGTACTTC. Its protein product is CAISVRAPETQYF.

This chain connects TRBV7-2 to TRBJ2-5, with a possible D match to TRBD1 (6 bases). The V and J ends lost 0 bases and 5 bases respectively, with 13 bases between them. Germline V gene lookup returns CDR1 SGHTA and CDR2 FQGNSA. The CDR3 length is 15 residues. The CDR3 here is CASSLAAGQWETQYF. The CDR3 DNA reads TGTGCCAGCAGCTTAGCCGCCGGACAGTGGGAGACCCAGTACTTC.

A note on this clone: Relative to the germline gene, one junction end is altered; a read error may explain this. The chain links TRBV6-6 to TRBJ1-5, with D perhaps TRBD1 (6 bases). The germline CDR1 and CDR2 sequences are MNHNY and SVGAGI (reference sequence). This CDR3 region has 12 residues. Here the CDR3 DNA reads TGTGCCAGCAAAGAGGGGGATCAACCCCAGCATTTT. This translates into CASKEGDQPQHF.

This sequence joins TRBV19 and TRBJ2-1; 7 bases agree with TRBD2. V lost 5 bases, J lost 7 bases, and 11 bases stayed unmatched. CDR1 and CDR2 (germline): LNHDA, SQIVND (reference sequence). This CDR3 has 15 amino acids. CDR3 in DNA: TGTGCCAGTAGTCTCCAGGCGGGAGAAGTTAATGAGCAGTTCTTC. Protein product: CASSLQAGEVNEQFF.

This rearrangement joins TRBV7-9 to TRBJ1-2; 7 bases line up with TRBD1. The trim removed 1 base at V and 7 bases at J, leaving 9 bases unmatched. CDR1 and CDR2 from the germline V gene are SEHNR and FQNEAQ (reference sequence). This CDR3 has 15 amino acids. This CDR3 reads CASSLVLAGGSGYTF. The CDR3 coding sequence is TGTGCCAGCAGCTTAGTCTTGGCAGGGGGTTCTGGCTACACCTTC. The full variable domain, with the rest looked up from reference TRBV7-9 and TRBJ1-2, is DTGVSQNPRHKITKRGQNVTFRCDPISEHNRLYWYRQTLGQGPEFLTYFQNEAQLEKSRLLSDRFSAERPKGSFSTLEIQRTEQGDSAMYLCASSLVLAGGSGYTFGSGTRLTVV.

This clone was seen just once. The rearrangement joins TRBV7-2 to TRBJ1-2; D gene unclear. V lost 5 bases, J lost 2 bases, and 9 bases lay in between. The CDR3 contains 13 residues. The V gene's germline CDR1 is SGHTA and CDR2 FQGNSA. The CDR3 protein is CASSPDLNYGYTF. Written as DNA, the CDR3 is TGTGCCAGCAGCCCTGACTTAAACTATGGCTACACCTTC.